This T cell receptor (beta chain) was obtained from a study of cytomegalovirus exposure and HLA in healthy donors. The CDR3 spans 13 residues. Germline CDR1 KGHSH, CDR2 LQKENI. The junction had 1 base not matched to a gene; V was cut back by 6 bases and J by 0 bases. Study results and limitations: Researchers reported that a few CMV-associated chains were confirmed in vitro as CMV antigen-specific. Certain sequence variants were highly shared and formed a cluster, and this cluster was likely a sequencing artifact. An analysis that was carried out later associated about 17,000 TCR beta sequences with HLA alleles at 0.05 false discovery rate.

The PCR ran on 60 Vbeta and 13 Jbeta primers. Authors' processing steps: As a later analysis found, there were 80 million to 90 million unique TCR beta chains, of which roughly 11 million were shared. Clones were sequenced by immunoSEQ multiplex PCR, and TCRdb holds only the in-frame ones, with some missing. V and J calls and clone size come straight from that table; D and trimming were deduced from the DNA. The sample has about 170,000 clones; almost 85% are singletons. Worth noting for this clone: Its target is not known.

The clonotype originates from a girl aged 5-17 years in good health and CMV-seropositive. The chain is built from TRBV18 and TRBJ1-2, with TRBD1 identical over 7 bases. Input material: PBMCs. The CDR3 spells CASSGTANYGYTF. CDR3 in DNA: TGTGCCAGCTCCGGGACAGCTAACTATGGCTACACCTTC. The variable domain in full, completed from reference TRBV18 and TRBJ1-2, reads NAGVMQNPRHLVRRRGQEARLRCSPMKGHSHVYWYRQLPEEGLKFMVYLQKENIIDESGMPKERFSAEFPKEGPSILRIQQVVRGDSAAYFCASSGTANYGYTFGSGTRLTVV.